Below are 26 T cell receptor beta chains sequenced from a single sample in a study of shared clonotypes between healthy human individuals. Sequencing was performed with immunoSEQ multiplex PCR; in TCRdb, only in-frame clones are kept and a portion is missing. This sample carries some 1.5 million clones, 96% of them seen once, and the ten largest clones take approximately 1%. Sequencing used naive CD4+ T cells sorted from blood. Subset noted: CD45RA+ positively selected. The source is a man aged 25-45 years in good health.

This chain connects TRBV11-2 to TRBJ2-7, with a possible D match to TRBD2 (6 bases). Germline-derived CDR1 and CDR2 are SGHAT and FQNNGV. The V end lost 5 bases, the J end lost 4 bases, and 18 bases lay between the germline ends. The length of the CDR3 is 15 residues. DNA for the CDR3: TGTGCCAGCAGCCCCACCGGGCTAGCGCCGTACGAGCAGTACTTC. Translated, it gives CASSPTGLAPYEQYF.

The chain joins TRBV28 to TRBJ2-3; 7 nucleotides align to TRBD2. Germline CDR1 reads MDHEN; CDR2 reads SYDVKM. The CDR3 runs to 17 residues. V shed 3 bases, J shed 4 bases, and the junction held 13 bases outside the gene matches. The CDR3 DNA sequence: TGTGCCAGCAGTTTCCTCTCGGGCGGGAGCTTTCCAGATACGCAGTATTTT. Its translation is CASSFLSGGSFPDTQYF.

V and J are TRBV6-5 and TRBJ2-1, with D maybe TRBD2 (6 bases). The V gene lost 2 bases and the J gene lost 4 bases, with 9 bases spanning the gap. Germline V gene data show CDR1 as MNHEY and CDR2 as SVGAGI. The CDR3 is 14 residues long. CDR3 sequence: CASSYREAYNEQFF. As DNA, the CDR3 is TGTGCCAGCAGTTACAGGGAGGCTTACAATGAGCAGTTCTTC.

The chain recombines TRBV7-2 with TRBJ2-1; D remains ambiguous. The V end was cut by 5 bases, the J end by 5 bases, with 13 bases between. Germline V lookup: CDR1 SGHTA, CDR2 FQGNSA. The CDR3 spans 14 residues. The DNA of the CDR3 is TGTGCCAGCAGCCCGACCCGGCTGAACAATGAGCAGTTCTTC. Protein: CASSPTRLNNEQFF.

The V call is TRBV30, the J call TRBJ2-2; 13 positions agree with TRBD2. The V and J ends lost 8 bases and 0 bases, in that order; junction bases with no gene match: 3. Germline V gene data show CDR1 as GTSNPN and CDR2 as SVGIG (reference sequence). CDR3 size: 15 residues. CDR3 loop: CAGTSGDTNTGELFF. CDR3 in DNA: TGTGCCGGGACTAGCGGGGATACGAACACCGGGGAGCTGTTTTTT.

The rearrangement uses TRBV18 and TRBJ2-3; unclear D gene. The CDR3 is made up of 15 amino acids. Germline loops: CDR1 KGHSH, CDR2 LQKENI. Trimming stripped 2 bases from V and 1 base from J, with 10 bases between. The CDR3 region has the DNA TGTGCCAGCTCACCATTGCCGGCCCGCACAGATACGCAGTATTTT. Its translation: CASSPLPARTDTQYF.

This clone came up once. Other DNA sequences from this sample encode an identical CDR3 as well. CDR3 DNA: TGTGCCAGCAGTCGACAGGGCAATCAGCCCCAGCATTTT. This encodes CASSRQGNQPQHF. The rearrangement joins TRBV6-1 to TRBJ1-5; D perhaps matches TRBD1 (6 bases). Trimming stripped 5 bases from V and 2 bases from J, with 7 bases between. The CDR3 consists of 13 residues. Per germline, CDR1 MNHNS and CDR2 SASEGT.

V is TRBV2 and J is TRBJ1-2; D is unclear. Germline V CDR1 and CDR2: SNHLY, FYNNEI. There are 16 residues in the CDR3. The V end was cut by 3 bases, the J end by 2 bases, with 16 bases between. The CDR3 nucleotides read TGTGCCAGCAGTGAGGAAGATGGCAGACTCAACTATGGCTACACCTTC. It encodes CASSEEDGRLNYGYTF.

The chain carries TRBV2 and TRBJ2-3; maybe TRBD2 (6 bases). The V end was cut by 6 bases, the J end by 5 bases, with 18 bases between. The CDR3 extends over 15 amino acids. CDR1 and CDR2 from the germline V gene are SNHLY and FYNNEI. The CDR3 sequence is CASSQDQRRGDTQYF. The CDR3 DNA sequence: TGTGCCAGCAGCCAGGACCAACGGAGGGGAGATACGCAGTATTTT.

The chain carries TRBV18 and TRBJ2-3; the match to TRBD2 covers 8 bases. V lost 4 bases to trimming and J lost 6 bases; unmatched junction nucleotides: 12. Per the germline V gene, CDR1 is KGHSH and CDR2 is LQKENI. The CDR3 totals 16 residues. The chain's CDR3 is CASSLREGPRLDTQYF. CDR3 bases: TGTGCCAGCTCACTCCGGGAGGGCCCTCGTTTGGATACGCAGTATTTT. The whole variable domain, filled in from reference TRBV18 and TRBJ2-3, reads NAGVMQNPRHLVRRRGQEARLRCSPMKGHSHVYWYRQLPEEGLKFMVYLQKENIIDESGMPKERFSAEFPKEGPSILRIQQVVRGDSAAYFCASSLREGPRLDTQYFGPGTRLTVL.

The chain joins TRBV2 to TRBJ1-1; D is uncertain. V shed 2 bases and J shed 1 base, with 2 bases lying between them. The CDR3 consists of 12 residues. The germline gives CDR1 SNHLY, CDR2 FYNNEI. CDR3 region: CASSEQNTEAFF. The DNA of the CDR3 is TGTGCCAGCAGTGAACAGAACACTGAAGCTTTCTTT.

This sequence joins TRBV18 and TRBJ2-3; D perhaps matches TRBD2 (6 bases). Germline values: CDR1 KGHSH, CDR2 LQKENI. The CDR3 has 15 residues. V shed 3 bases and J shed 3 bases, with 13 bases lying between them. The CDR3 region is CASSPKGGPTDTQYF. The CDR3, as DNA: TGTGCCAGCTCACCCAAGGGAGGACCGACAGATACGCAGTATTTT. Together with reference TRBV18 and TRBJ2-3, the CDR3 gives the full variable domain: NAGVMQNPRHLVRRRGQEARLRCSPMKGHSHVYWYRQLPEEGLKFMVYLQKENIIDESGMPKERFSAEFPKEGPSILRIQQVVRGDSAAYFCASSPKGGPTDTQYFGPGTRLTVL.

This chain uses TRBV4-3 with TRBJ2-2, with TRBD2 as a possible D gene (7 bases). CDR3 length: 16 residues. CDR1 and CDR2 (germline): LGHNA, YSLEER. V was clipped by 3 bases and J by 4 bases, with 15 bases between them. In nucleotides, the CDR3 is TGCGCCAGCAGCCACCGTGGGGGGGGCGGCACCGGGGAGCTGTTTTTT. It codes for CASSHRGGGGTGELFF.

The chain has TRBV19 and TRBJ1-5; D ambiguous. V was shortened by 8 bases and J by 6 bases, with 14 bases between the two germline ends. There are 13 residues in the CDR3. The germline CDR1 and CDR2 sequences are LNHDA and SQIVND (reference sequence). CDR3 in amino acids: CASQDPLGQPQHF. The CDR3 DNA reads TGTGCCAGTCAGGACCCGCTTGGTCAGCCCCAGCATTTT.

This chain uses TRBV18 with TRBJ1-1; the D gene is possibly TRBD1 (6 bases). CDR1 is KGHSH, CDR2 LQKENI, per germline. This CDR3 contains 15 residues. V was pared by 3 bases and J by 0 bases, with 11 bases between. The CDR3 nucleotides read TGTGCCAGCTCACCTTGGGAGGGGGTGAACACTGAAGCTTTCTTT. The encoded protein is CASSPWEGVNTEAFF.

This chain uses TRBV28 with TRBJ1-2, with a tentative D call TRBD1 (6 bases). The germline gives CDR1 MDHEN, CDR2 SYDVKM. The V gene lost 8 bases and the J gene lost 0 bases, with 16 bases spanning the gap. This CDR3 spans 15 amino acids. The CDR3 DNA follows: TGTGCCAGCTGGACCTCCGGACAGACTAACTATGGCTACACCTTC. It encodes CASWTSGQTNYGYTF.

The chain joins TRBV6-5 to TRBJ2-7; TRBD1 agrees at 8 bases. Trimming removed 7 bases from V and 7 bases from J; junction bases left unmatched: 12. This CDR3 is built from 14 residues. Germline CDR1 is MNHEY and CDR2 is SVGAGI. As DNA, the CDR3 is TGTGCCAGCAAACGGGGACAGGCTTCATTGGAGCAGTACTTC. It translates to CASKRGQASLEQYF.

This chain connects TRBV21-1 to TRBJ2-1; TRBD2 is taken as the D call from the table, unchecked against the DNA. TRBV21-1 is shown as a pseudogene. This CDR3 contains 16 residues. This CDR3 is CASSSIAGGPYNEQFF. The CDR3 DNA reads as TGTGCCAGCAGCAGTATAGCGGGAGGGCCCTACAATGAGCAGTTCTTC.

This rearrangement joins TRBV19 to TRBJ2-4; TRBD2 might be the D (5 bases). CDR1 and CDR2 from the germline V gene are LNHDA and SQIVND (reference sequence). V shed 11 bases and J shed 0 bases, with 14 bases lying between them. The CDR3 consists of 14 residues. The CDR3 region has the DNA TGTGCCGCAGGACCCGGACTAGCCAAAAACATTCAGTACTTC. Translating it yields CAAGPGLAKNIQYF.

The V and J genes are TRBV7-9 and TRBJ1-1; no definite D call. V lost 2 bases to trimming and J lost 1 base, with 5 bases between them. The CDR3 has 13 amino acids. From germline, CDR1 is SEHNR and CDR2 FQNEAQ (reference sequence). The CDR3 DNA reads TGTGCCAGCAGCTTAAAAACGAACACTGAAGCTTTCTTT. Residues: CASSLKTNTEAFF.

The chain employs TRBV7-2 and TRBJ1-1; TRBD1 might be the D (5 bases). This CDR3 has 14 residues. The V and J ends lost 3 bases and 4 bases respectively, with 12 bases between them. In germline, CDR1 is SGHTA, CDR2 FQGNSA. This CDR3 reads CASSFMRQTTEAFF. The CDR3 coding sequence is TGTGCCAGCAGCTTCATGAGACAGACCACTGAAGCTTTCTTT.

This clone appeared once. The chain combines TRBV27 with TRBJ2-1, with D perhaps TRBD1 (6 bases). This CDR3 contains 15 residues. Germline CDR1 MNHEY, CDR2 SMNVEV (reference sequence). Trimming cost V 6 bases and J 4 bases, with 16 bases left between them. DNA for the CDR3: TGTGCCAGCAGCCTTCGACAGGTTAAATACAATGAGCAGTTCTTC. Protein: CASSLRQVKYNEQFF.

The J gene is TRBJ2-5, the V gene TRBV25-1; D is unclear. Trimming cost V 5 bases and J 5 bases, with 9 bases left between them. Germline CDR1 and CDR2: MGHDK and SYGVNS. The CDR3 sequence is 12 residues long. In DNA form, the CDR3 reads TGTGCCAGCAGTCCCCCCTACGAGACCCAGTACTTC. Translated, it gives CASSPPYETQYF.

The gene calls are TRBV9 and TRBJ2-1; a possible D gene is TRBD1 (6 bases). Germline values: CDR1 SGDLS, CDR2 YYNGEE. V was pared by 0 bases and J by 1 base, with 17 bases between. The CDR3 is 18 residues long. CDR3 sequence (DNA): TGTGCCAGCAGCGTAGCTCTGACAGGAGCCCTTTCCTACAATGAGCAGTTCTTC. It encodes CASSVALTGALSYNEQFF.

The DNA of the CDR3 is TGTGCCACCAGCACGGTCCGCGGGACAGTTCTCGGGGGCTACACCTTC. Protein sequence: CATSTVRGTVLGGYTF. The chain is built from TRBV15 and TRBJ1-2, with 7 bases that match TRBD1. The CDR3 covers 16 residues. Germline assignment: CDR1 LNHNV and CDR2 YYDKDF (reference sequence). The trim removed 4 bases at V and 8 bases at J, leaving 16 bases unmatched.

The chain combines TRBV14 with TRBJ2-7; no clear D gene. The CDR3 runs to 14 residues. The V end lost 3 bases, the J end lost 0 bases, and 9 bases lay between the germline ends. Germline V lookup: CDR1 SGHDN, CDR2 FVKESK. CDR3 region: CASSQVYPSYEQYF. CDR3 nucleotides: TGTGCCAGCAGCCAGGTTTACCCCTCCTACGAGCAGTACTTC.